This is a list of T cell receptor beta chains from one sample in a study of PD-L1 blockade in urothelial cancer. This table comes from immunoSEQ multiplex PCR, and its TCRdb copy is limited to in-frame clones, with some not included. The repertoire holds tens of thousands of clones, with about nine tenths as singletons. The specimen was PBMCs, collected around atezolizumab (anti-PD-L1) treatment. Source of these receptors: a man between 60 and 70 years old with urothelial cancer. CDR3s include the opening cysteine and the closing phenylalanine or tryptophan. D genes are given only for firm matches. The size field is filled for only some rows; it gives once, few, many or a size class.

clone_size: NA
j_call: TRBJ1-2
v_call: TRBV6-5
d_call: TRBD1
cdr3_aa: CASSTGRQGASGTF
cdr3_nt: TGTGCCAGCAGCACGGGGAGGCAGGGGGCGTCCGGCACCTTC

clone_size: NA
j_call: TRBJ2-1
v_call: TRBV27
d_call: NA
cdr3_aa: CASKRSGSYNEQFF
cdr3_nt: TGTGCCAGCAAACGTTCGGGGTCCTACAATGAGCAGTTCTTC

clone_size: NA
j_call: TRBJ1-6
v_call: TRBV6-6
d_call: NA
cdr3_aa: CASSYSFQAALHF
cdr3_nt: TGTGCCAGCAGTTACTCGTTTCAGGCAGCCCTCCACTTT

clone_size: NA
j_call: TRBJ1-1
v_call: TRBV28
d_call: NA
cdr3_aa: CASSFSLQITEAFF
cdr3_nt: TGTGCCAGCAGTTTTTCCCTGCAGATCACTGAAGCTTTCTTT

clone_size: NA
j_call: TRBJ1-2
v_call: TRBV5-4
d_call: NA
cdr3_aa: CASSPGIGEAYGYTF
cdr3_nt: TGTGCCAGCAGCCCCGGGATAGGCGAGGCCTATGGCTACACCTTC

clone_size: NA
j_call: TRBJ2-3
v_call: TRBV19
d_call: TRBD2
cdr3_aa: CASSMFGGGTDTQYF
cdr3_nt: TGTGCCAGTAGTATGTTTGGGGGGGGCACAGATACGCAGTATTTT

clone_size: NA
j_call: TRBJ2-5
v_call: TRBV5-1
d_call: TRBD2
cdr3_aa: CASRRSGDGIFQETQYF
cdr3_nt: TGCGCCAGTCGCCGTAGCGGGGACGGTATTTTCCAAGAGACCCAGTACTTC

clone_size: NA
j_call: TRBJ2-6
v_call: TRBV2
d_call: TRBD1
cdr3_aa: CASSPDRGRRSVLTF
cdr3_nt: TGTGCCAGCAGCCCCGACAGGGGGCGTCGGAGCGTCCTGACTTTC

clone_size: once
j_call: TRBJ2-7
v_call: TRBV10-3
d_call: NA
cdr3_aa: CAISDGGRSLHF
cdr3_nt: TGTGCCATCAGTGATGGGGGCAGATCGCTCCACTTC

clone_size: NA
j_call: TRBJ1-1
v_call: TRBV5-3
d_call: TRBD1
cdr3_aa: CARSQNWDSLNTEAFF
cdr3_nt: TGTGCCAGAAGCCAGAACTGGGACAGCCTGAACACTGAAGCTTTCTTT

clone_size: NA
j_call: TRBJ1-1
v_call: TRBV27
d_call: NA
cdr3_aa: CASRPSGWAEAFF
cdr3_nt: TGTGCCAGCAGGCCATCAGGGTGGGCTGAAGCTTTCTTT

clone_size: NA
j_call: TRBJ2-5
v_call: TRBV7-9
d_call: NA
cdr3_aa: CASSLAREETQYF
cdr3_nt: TGTGCCAGCAGCTTAGCGAGGGAGGAGACCCAGTACTTC

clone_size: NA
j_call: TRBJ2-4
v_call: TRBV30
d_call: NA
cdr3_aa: CAWSVKGTLKNIQYF
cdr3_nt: TGTGCCTGGAGTGTTAAGGGGACTCTCAAAAACATTCAGTACTTC

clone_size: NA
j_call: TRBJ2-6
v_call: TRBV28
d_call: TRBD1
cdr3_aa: CASTPIGLTGHNPNSGANVLTF
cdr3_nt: TGTGCCAGCACCCCGATAGGGTTGACAGGGCACAACCCGAACTCTGGGGCCAACGTCCTGACTTTC

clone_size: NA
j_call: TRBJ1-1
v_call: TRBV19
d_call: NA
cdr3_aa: CASTPPRNTEAFF
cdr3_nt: TGTGCCAGTACCCCGCCGAGGAACACTGAAGCTTTCTTT

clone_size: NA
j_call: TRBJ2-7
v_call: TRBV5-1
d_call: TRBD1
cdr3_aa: CASSLVGQGPGSYEQYF
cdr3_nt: TGCGCCAGCAGCTTGGTTGGACAGGGGCCGGGGTCCTACGAGCAGTACTTC

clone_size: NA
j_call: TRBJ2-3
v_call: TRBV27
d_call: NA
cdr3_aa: CASSPQGRDTQYF
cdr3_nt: TGTGCCAGCAGTCCCCAGGGCAGGGATACGCAGTATTTT

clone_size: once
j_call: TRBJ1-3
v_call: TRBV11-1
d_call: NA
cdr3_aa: CASRPGKGSGNTIYF
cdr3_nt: TGTGCCAGCAGGCCCGGGAAGGGCTCAGGAAACACCATATATTTT

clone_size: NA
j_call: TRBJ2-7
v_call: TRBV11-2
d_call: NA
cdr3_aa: CASSLDGDYEQYF
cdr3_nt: TGTGCCAGCAGCTTAGACGGAGACTACGAGCAGTACTTC

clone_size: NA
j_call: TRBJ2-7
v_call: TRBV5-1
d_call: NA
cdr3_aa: CASSLVPFGESAGEQYF
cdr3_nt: TGCGCCAGCAGCTTGGTTCCCTTTGGGGAGAGCGCGGGGGAGCAGTACTTC

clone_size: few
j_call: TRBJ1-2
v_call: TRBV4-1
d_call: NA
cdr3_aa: CASSQDGRDYGYTF
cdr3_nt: TGCGCCAGCAGCCAAGATGGGAGGGACTATGGCTACACCTTC

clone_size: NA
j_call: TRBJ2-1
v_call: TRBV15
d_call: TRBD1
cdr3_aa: CATSRVTGRTYNEQFF
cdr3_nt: TGTGCCACCAGCAGAGTGACAGGGAGAACCTACAATGAGCAGTTCTTC

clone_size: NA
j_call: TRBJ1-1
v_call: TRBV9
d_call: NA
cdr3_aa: CASSVKKEQNTEAFF
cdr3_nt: TGTGCCAGCAGCGTAAAGAAGGAGCAGAACACTGAAGCTTTCTTT

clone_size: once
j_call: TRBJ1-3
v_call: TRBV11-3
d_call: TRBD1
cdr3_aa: CASSSTGVSGNTIYF
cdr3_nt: TGTGCCAGCAGCTCTACAGGGGTATCTGGAAACACCATATATTTT

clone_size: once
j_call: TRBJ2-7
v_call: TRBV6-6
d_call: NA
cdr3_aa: CASSPQGNRYEQYF
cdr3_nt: TGTGCCAGCAGCCCTCAGGGGAACCGCTACGAGCAGTACTTC

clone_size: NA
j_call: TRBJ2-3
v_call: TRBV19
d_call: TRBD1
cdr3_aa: CATQGQGFTDTQYF
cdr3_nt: TGTGCCACGCAGGGACAGGGTTTCACAGATACGCAGTATTTT

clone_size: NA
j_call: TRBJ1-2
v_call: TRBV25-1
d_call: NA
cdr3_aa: CASSEEGAVNYGYTF
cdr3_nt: TGTGCCAGCAGTGAAGAGGGCGCAGTGAACTATGGCTACACCTTC

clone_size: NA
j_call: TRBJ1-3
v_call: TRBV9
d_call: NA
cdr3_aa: CASSTGTSGNTIYF
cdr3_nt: TGTGCCAGCAGCACTGGGACATCTGGAAACACCATATATTTT

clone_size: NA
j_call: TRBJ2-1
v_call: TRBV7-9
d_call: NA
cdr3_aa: CASSSGGYNEQFF
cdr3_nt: TGTGCCAGCAGCTCCGGGGGCTACAATGAGCAGTTCTTC

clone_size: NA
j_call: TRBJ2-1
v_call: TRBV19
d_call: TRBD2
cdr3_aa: CASSKGLAGGTNYNEQFF
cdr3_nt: TGTGCCAGTAGTAAAGGACTAGCGGGAGGGACGAACTACAATGAGCAGTTCTTC

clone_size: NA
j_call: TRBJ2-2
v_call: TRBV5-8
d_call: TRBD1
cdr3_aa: CASRDRVNGELFF
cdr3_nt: TGTGCCAGCAGGGACAGGGTGAACGGGGAGCTGTTTTTT

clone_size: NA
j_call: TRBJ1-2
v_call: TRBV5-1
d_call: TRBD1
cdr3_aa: CASSPPQGVGSNYGYTF
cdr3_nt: TGCGCCAGCAGCCCACCCCAGGGGGTCGGATCTAACTATGGCTACACCTTC

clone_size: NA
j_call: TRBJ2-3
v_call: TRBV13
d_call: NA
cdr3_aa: CASSLDPQTRDTQYF
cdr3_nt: TGTGCCAGCAGCTTAGATCCCCAAACGCGAGATACGCAGTATTTT

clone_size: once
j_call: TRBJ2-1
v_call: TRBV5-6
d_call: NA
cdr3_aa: CASSSYNEQFF
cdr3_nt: TGTGCCAGCAGCTCGTACAATGAGCAGTTCTTC

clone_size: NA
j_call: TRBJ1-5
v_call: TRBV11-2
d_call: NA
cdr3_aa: CASSAGSASNQPQHF
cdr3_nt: TGTGCCAGCAGCGCAGGGTCAGCGAGCAATCAGCCCCAGCATTTT

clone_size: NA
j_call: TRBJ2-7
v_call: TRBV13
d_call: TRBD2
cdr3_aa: CASSLAGYEQYF
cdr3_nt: TGTGCCAGCAGCCTAGCGGGTTACGAGCAGTACTTC

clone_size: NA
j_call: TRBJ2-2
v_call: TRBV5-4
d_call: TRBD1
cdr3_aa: CASSSPGQGGGGGELFF
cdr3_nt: TGTGCCAGCAGTTCACCCGGACAGGGAGGTGGCGGCGGGGAGCTGTTTTTT

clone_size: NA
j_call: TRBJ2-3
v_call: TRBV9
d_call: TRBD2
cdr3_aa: CASSVGGAPDTQYF
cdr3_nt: TGTGCCAGCAGCGTCGGGGGGGCCCCAGATACGCAGTATTTT

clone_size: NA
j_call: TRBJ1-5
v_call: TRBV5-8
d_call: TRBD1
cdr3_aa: CASSLETGGNQPQHF
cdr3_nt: TGTGCCAGCAGCTTGGAGACAGGGGGCAATCAGCCCCAGCATTTT

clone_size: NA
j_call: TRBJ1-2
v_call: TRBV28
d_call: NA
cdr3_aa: CASRDKNYGYTF
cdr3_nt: TGTGCCAGCAGGGACAAGAACTATGGCTACACCTTC

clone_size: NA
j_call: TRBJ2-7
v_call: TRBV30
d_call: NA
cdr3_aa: CAWSVTPYEQYF
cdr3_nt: TGTGCCTGGAGTGTGACACCCTACGAGCAGTACTTC

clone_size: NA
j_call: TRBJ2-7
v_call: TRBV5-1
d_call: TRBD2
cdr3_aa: CASSLYPGGVGEQYF
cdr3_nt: TGCGCCAGCAGCTTGTATCCCGGGGGGGTCGGTGAGCAGTACTTC

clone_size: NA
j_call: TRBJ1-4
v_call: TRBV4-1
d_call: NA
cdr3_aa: CASSQEFSQGAGEKLFF
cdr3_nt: TGCGCCAGCAGCCAAGAATTTTCCCAGGGCGCTGGTGAAAAACTGTTTTTT